The 13 T cell receptor beta chains in this list originate from one sample, sequenced in a study of blood T cell repertoires in COVID-19 (dated by TCRdb to 2020 to 2022). Library method: the immunoSEQ multiplex PCR assay. The source is immuneACCESS, and TCRdb retained only in-frame sequences with V and J called. Part of the clones is not carried over; for the studies checked, unresolved V genes explain less than half of this, and the remainder is unexplained. Within this sample are about 150,000 clones, with more than 80% of them counted one time only. 3% to 3.5% of the sample goes to the ten largest clones. The sample was peripheral blood. Every receptor here comes from a woman aged 60-70 years with active COVID-19.

This clone was detected only once. CDR3 sequence (DNA): TGTGCCAGCAGCCCGATAGCGGGAGTCCTTACGGAGACCCAGTACTTC. This encodes CASSPIAGVLTETQYF. The V gene is TRBV7-9, the J gene TRBJ2-5; TRBD2 matches at 9 bases. V was pared by 5 bases and J by 5 bases, with 12 bases of the junction left unmatched. The germline V gene encodes CDR1 SEHNR and CDR2 FQNEAQ (reference sequence). The CDR3 contains 16 residues.

The V and J genes are TRBV27 and TRBJ2-4, with TRBD2 matching over 13 bases. The germline V gene has CDR1 MNHEY and CDR2 SMNVEV (reference sequence). The V gene end was trimmed by 6 bases and the J gene end by 8 bases; junction bases not matched to a gene: 10. The CDR3 contains 16 residues. The CDR3 region has the DNA TGTGCCAGCAGCGAACTAGCGGGAGGGGCCTCGGACATTCAGTACTTC. Amino acid sequence: CASSELAGGASDIQYF.

This clone was picked up a small number of times. The rearrangement joins TRBV6-5 to TRBJ2-1; TRBD2 matches at 12 bases. With 4 bases clipped from V and 7 bases from J, the junction kept 8 bases outside the gene matches. The CDR3 length is 16 residues. The germline gives CDR1 MNHEY, CDR2 SVGAGI. The CDR3 bases are TGTGCCAGCAGTTCCCAGACTAGCGGGAGTTTAAATGAGCAGTTCTTC. This translates into CASSSQTSGSLNEQFF.

CDR3 sequence: CASSQDGTGGGYGYTF. CDR3 in DNA: TGCGCCAGCAGCCAAGATGGGACAGGGGGCGGCTATGGCTACACCTTC. This chain uses TRBV4-1 with TRBJ1-2; 12 bases line up with TRBD1. The CDR3 totals 16 residues. The trim removed 0 bases at V and 4 bases at J, leaving 3 bases unmatched. Germline V gives CDR1 MGHRA, CDR2 YSYEKL.

The chain uses TRBV19 and TRBJ2-7, with 8 bases matching TRBD1. The germline V gene has CDR1 LNHDA and CDR2 SQIVND (reference sequence). V was pared by 4 bases and J by 6 bases, with 2 bases of the junction left unmatched. This CDR3 is built from 12 residues. The DNA for the CDR3 is TGTGCCAGTAGTACGACAGGGGCCGAGCAGTACTTC. Translation: CASSTTGAEQYF.

Concerning this clone itself: The same CDR3 is also encoded by other DNA sequences in this sample. The chain recombines TRBV30 with TRBJ1-5; D is uncertain. Germline values: CDR1 GTSNPN, CDR2 SVGIG (reference sequence). The CDR3 totals 13 residues. Trimming stripped 2 bases from V and 3 bases from J, with 8 bases between. In nucleotides, the CDR3 is TGTGCCTGGAGTTCGCGAGACAATCAGCCCCAGCATTTT. This gives the protein CAWSSRDNQPQHF.

The rearrangement joins TRBV7-3 to TRBJ2-6, with D perhaps TRBD1 (6 bases). Germline CDR1 SGHTA, CDR2 FQGTGA. The CDR3 consists of 11 residues. Trimming cost V 6 bases and J 11 bases, with 8 bases left between them. The CDR3 here is CASRAGDVLTF. The DNA of the CDR3 is TGTGCCAGCAGGGCAGGGGACGTCCTGACTTTC.

V usage is TRBV5-1 and J usage is TRBJ2-7; 7 nucleotides line up with TRBD1. Unmatched junction bases numbered 18, after V lost 4 bases and J lost 5 bases. The germline CDR1 and CDR2 sequences are SGHRS and YFSETQ. The CDR3 runs 17 residues. The CDR3 loop reads CASSRDRGPGLGNEQYF. The CDR3 DNA reads TGCGCCAGCAGCCGGGACAGAGGGCCCGGGCTGGGAAACGAGCAGTACTTC.

The chain recombines TRBV24-1 with TRBJ2-3, with 11 bases lining up with TRBD1. The V and J ends lost 4 bases and 4 bases, in that order; junction bases with no gene match: 6. This CDR3 spans 16 amino acids. Germline loops: CDR1 KGHDR, CDR2 SFDVKD. The CDR3 protein is CATSDGDRGFADTQYF. The CDR3 DNA reads TGTGCCACCAGTGACGGGGACAGGGGGTTCGCAGATACGCAGTATTTT.

This clone was seen a few times. The V call is TRBV7-6, the J call TRBJ2-5, with 8 positions matching TRBD1. CDR3 length: 15 residues. The junction had 9 bases not matched to a gene; V was cut back by 5 bases and J by 4 bases. CDR1 and CDR2 from the germline V gene are SGHVS and FNYEAQ. The CDR3 loop reads CASSPVGQGVETQYF. CDR3 DNA sequence: TGTGCCAGCAGCCCCGTAGGACAGGGAGTAGAGACCCAGTACTTC.

The rearrangement joins TRBV5-6 to TRBJ2-7; TRBD2 matches at 7 bases. Unmatched junction bases numbered 11, after V lost 3 bases and J lost 2 bases. Per the germline V gene, CDR1 is SGHDT and CDR2 is YYEEEE. This CDR3 spans 16 amino acids. CDR3 loop: CASSSGPLAATYEQYF. The CDR3 DNA reads as TGTGCCAGCAGCTCAGGTCCCCTAGCGGCCACCTACGAGCAGTACTTC.

This chain connects TRBV4-3 to TRBJ1-3, with 7 bases identical to TRBD1. The CDR3 has 18 residues. Germline V gene sequence: CDR1 LGHNA, CDR2 YSLEER. V gave up 0 bases and J gave up 2 bases; unmatched junction bases: 10. The CDR3 nucleotides read TGCGCCAGCAGCCAAGACCCAAACACAGGGGTCCCTGGAAACACCATATATTTT. Protein sequence: CASSQDPNTGVPGNTIYF.

The chain is built from TRBV10-3 and TRBJ2-5; 10 bases line up with TRBD2. Trimming took 4 bases from V and 4 from J; bases not matched to a gene: 0. Germline lookup yields CDR1 ENHRY and CDR2 SYGVKD. The CDR3 is 13 residues long. The CDR3 region has the DNA TGTGCCATCAGTGGACTAGCGGGAGAGACCCAGTACTTC. Translated, it gives CAISGLAGETQYF.